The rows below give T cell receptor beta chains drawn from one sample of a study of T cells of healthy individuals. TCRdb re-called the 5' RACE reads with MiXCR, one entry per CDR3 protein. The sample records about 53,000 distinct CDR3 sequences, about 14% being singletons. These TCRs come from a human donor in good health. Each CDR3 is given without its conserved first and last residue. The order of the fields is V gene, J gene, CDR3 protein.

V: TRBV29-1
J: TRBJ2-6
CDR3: SVVETGANVLT

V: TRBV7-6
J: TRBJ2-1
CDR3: ASSPGPSYNEQF

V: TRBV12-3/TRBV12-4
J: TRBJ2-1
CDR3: ASSSGGLDNEQF

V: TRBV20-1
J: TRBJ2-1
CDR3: SARRLGTRNEQF

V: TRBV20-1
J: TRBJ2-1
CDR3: SARVTGEGEQF

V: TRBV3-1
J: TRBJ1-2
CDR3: ASSQVGQGMSYGYT

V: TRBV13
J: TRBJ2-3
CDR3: ASSGIGLAGGRTDTQY

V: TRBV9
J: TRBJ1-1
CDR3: ASSVGQGNGNTEAF

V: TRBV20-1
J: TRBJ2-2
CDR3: SAPGTLNTGELF

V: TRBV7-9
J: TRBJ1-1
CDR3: ASTQRGTEAF

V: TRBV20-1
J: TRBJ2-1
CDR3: SASPPTLSSYNEQF

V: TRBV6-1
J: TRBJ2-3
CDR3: ASSVEGADTDTQY

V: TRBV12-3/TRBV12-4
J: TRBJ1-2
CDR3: ASSPEYRGIRYGYT

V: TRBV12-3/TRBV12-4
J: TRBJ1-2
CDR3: ASSLGQFYGYT

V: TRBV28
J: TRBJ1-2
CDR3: ASSLGQTPRDYGYT

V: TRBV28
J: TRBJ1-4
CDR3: ASSRTLLGANEKLF

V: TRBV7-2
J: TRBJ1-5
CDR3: ASSLALGDSQPQH

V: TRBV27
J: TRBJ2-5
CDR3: ASSLKVAGEETQY

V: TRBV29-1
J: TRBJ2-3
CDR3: SVGGLERNTQY

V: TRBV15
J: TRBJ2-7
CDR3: ATSRDLQYSYEQY

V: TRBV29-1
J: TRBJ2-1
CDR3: SVEDRSNSGRFNEQF

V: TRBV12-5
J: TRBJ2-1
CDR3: ASGLVVRWGQVQDNEQF

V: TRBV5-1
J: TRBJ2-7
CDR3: ASSLSTGSYEQY

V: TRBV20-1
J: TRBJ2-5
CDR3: SARTGPETQY

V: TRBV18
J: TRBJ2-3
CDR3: ASSPIQGEGTDTQY

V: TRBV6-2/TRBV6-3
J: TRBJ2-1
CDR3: ASISLENEQF

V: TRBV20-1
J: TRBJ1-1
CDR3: SASGGSLEAF

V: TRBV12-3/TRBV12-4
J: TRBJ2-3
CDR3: ASSLVPPDTQY

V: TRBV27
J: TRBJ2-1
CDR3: ASSSPPGLVF

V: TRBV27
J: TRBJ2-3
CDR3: ASSKPLGLAGGYTDTQY

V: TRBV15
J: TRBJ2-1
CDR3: ATSSFGGDSLVSYNEQF

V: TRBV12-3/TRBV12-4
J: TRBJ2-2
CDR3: ASSRQASNTGELF

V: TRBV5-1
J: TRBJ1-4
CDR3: ASSLQANEKLF

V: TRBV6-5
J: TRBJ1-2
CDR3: ASSYPGLGGYT

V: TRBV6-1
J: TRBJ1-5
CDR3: ASRSDYSNQPQH

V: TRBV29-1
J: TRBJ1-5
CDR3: SARKGGTDQPQH

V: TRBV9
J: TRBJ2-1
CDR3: ASSVTSGLSYNEQF

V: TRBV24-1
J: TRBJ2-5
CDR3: ATSDSRQETQY

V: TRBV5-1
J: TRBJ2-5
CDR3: ASSLGGGARQETQY

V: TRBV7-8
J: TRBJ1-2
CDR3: ASSVRGDGYT

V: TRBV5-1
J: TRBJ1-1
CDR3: ASSLGRQPSNTEAF

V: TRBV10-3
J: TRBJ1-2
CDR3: AISEGGPWT

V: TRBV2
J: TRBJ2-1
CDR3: ASGQRIASYNEQF

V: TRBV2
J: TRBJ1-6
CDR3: ASSAGQGTSPLH

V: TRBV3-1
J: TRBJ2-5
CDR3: ASSLPTSGLMGTQY

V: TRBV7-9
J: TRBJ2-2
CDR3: ASDPRAGELF

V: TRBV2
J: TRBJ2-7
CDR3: ASSTNWLAVSYEQY

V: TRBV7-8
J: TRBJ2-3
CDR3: ASSLGGTGADTQY

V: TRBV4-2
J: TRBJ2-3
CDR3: ASSQVSTSEDTQY

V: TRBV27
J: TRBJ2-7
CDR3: ASSFDLTTWLIEQY

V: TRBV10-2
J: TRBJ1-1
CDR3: ASSEYFRVNTEAF